This T cell receptor (beta chain) was found in a study of cytomegalovirus exposure and HLA in healthy donors. Study findings and constraints: Overall, about 160 TCR beta chains were annotated as cytomegalovirus-associated. In the roughly 110 validation repertoires, about 94% of cluster scores exceeded 0, per a later analysis.

Trimming took 4 bases from V and 7 from J; bases not matched to a gene: 12. The CDR3 runs to 16 residues. Germline loops: CDR1 MNHEY, CDR2 SMNVEV (reference sequence). A note on this clone: Its antigen is unknown.

Donors came from a validation cohort of some 130 subjects, distinct from the first 666-subject cohort. Produced via immunoSEQ multiplex PCR; TCRdb's table is partial and in-frame only. The table has some 80,000 clones, 95% to 97% seen once. Sequencing used PBMCs. V usage is TRBV27 and J usage is TRBJ2-1; 8 bases map to TRBD1. The clonotype originates from a woman aged 18-35 years in good health and CMV-seronegative. CDR3: CASSSPAGGSGNEQFF. The CDR3 DNA follows: TGTGCCAGCAGTTCCCCCGCAGGGGGCAGCGGTAATGAGCAGTTCTTC.